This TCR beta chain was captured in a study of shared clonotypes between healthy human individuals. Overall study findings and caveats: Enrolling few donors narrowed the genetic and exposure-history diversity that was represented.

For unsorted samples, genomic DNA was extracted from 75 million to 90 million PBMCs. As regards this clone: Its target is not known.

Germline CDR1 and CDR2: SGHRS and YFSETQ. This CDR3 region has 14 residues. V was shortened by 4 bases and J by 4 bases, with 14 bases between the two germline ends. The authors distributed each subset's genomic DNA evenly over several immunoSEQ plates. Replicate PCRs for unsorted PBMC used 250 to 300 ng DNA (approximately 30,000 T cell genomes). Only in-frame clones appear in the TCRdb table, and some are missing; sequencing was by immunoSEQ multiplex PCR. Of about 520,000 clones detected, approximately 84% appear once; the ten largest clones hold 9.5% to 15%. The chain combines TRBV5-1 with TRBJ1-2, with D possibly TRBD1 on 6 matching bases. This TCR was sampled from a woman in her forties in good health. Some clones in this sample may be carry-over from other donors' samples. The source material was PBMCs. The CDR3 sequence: CASSPRGPSYGYTF. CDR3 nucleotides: TGCGCCAGCAGCCCCAGGGGACCTAGCTATGGCTACACCTTC. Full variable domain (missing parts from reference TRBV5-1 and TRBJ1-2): KAGVTQTPRYLIKTRGQQVTLSCSPISGHRSVSWYQQTPGQGLQFLFEYFSETQRNKGNFPGRFSGRQFSNSRSEMNVSTLELGDSALYLCASSPRGPSYGYTFGSGTRLTVV.